This T cell receptor beta chain was identified in a study of blood T cells in healthy people across ages. Sample-barcoded 5' priming and a J-beta primer mix drove a second PCR of roughly 7 to 11 cycles. All samples yielded 3 million or more CDR3-containing paired-end reads. TCRdb re-analysed the 5' RACE reads in MiXCR, keeping a single row per CDR3 protein. The repertoire holds hundreds of thousands of distinct CDR3 sequences, with roughly 53% as singletons. This clonotype was found a few times. Its antigen remains unidentified. The germline gives CDR1 SQVTM, CDR2 ANQGSEA. CDR3 length: 13 residues. V was clipped by 6 bases and J by 1 base, with 9 bases between them. In each sample, at least 7 million PBMCs were isolated. Study outcomes and limitations: The study could not conclusively compare naive and antigen-experienced cells, given its unsorted PBMCs. A strong correlation was seen between TCR beta diversity and naive T cell percentage.

V and J are TRBV29-1 and TRBJ2-2, with D unresolved. The clonotype was recovered from a man older than 75 in good health. Sequences were obtained from blood. DNA of the CDR3: TGCAGCGTAACTTATGTGAACACCGGGGAGCTGTTTTTT. Residues: CSVTYVNTGELFF.